This TCR beta chain was recorded in a study of cytomegalovirus exposure and HLA in healthy donors. The study ran its PCR with 60 Vbeta and 13 Jbeta primers. The table came from immunoSEQ multiplex PCR; TCRdb's copy has only in-frame clones and leaves some out. The profile shows some 120,000 clones, about 74% of them singletons. To note about this clone: Its antigen is currently unknown.

General study points: Previous analysis showed most TCR beta V segments were productive about 90% or about 30% of the time. In vitro confirmation showed three CMV-associated chains to be CMV antigen specific. Later analysis demonstrated an association between a missense DCLRE1C variant and TCR beta V- and J-gene trimming. Reportedly, a later analysis found an Asian-associated ancestry cluster had fewer N-insertions than the roughly 700-donor mean.

CDR3 length equals 15 residues. Germline V gene sequence: CDR1 SQVTM, CDR2 ANQGSEA. Unmatched junction bases numbered 8, after V lost 0 bases and J lost 3 bases. J is TRBJ2-7 and V is TRBV29-1; 7 bases line up with TRBD2. The sequence was obtained from a woman aged 45-65 years in good health and CMV-seropositive. The sequenced material came from PBMCs. The CDR3 DNA sequence: TGCAGCGTTGAAGATTGGGCTAGCGGTTTCTACGAGCAGTACTTC. Translating it yields CSVEDWASGFYEQYF.